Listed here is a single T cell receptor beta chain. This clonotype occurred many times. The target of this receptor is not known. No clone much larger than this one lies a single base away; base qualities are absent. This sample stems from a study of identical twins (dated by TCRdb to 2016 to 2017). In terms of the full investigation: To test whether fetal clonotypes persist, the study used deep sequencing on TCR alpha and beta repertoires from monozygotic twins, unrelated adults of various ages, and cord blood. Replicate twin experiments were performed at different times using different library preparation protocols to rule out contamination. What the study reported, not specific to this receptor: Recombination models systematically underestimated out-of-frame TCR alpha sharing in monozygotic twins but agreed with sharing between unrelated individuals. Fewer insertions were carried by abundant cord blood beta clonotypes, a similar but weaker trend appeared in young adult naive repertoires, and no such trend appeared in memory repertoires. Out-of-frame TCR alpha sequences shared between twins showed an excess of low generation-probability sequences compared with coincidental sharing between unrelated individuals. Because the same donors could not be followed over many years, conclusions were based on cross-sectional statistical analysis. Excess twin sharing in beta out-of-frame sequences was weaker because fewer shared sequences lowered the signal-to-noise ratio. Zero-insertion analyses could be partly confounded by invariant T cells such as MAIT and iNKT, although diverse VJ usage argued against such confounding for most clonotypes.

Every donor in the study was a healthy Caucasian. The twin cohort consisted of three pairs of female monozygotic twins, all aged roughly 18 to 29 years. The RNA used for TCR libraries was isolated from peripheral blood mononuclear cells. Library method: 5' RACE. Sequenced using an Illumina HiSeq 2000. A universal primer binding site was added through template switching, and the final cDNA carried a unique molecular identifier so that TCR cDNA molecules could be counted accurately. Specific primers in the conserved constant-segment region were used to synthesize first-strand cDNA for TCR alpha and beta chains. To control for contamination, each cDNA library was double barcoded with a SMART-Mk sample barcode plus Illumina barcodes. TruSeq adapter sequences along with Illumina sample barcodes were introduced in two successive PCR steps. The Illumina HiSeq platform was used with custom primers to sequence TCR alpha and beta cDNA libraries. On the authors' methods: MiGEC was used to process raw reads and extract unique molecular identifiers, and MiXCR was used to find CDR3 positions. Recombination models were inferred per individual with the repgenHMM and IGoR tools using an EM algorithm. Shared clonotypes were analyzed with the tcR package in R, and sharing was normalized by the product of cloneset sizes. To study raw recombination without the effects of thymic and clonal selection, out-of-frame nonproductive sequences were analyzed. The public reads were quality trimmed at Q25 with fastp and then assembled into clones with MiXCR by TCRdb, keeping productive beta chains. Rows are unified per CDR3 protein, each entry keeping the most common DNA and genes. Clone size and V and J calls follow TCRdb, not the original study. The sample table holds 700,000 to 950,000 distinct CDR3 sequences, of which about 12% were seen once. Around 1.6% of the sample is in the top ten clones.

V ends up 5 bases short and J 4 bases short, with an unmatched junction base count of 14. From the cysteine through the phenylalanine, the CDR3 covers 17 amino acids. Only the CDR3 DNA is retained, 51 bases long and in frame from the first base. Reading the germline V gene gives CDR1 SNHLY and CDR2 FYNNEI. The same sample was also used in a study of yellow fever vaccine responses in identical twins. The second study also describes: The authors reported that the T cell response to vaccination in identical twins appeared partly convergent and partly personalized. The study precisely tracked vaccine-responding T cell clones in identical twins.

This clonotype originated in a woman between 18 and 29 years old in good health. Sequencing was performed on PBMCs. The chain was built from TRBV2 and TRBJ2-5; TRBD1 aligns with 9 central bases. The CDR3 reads CASSPTGFPDRGETQYF. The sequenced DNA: TGTGCCAGCAGTCCTACAGGGTTTCCGGACAGGGGAGAGACCCAGTACTTC. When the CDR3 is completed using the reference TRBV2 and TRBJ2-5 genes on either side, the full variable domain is EPEVTQTPSHQVTQMGQEVILRCVPISNHLYFYWYRQILGQKVEFLVSFYNNEISEKSEIFDDQFSVERPDGSNFTLKIRSTKLEDSAMYFCASSPTGFPDRGETQYFGPGTRLLVL.